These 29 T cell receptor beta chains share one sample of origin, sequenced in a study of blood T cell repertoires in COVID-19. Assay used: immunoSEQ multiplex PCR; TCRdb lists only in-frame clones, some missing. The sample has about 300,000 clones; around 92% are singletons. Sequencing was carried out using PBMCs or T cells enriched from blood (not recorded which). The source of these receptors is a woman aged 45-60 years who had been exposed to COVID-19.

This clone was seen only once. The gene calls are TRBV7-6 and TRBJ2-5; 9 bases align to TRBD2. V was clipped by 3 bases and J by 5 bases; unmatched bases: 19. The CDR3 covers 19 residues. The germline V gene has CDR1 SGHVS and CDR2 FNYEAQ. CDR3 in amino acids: CASSFPPLAGLIRSETQYF. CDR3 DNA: TGTGCCAGCAGCTTCCCCCCCCTAGCGGGGTTGATCAGGTCGGAGACCCAGTACTTC.

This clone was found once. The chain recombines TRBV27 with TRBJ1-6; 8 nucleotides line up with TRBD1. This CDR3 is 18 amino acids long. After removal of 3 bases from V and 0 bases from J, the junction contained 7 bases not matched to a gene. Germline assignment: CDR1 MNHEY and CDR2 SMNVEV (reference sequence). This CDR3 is CASSFLGQGSSYNSPLHF. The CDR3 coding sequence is TGTGCCAGCAGTTTCCTTGGACAGGGCAGCTCCTATAATTCACCCCTCCACTTT.

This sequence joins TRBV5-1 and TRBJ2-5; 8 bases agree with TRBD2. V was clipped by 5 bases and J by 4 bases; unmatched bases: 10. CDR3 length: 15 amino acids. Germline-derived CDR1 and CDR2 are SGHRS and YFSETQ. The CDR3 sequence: CASRASGSFRETQYF. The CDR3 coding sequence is TGCGCCAGCAGGGCTAGCGGGTCCTTCAGAGAGACCCAGTACTTC.

The CDR3: CASSPRTSGGPDYEQYF. For the CDR3, the DNA is TGTGCCAGCAGCCCCCGGACTAGCGGGGGGCCGGACTACGAGCAGTACTTC. This sequence joins TRBV7-9 and TRBJ2-7, with 14 bases identical to TRBD2. CDR1 is SEHNR, CDR2 FQNEAQ, per germline (reference sequence). J was trimmed by 3 bases and V by 5 bases; bases with no gene match: 9. This CDR3 has 17 residues.

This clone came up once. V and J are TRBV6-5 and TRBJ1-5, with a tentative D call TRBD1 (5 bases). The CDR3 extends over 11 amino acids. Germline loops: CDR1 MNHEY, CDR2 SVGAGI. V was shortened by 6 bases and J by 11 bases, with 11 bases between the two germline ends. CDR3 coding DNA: TGTGCCAGCAGGCCATGGGGCGCCCAGCATTTT. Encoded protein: CASRPWGAQHF.

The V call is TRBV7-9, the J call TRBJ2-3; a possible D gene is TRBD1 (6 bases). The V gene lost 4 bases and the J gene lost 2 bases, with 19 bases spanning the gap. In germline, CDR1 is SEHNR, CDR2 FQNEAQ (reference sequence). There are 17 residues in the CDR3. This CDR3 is CASSWHLLDRSTDTQYF. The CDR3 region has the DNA TGTGCCAGCAGCTGGCACCTCTTGGACAGATCCACAGATACGCAGTATTTT.

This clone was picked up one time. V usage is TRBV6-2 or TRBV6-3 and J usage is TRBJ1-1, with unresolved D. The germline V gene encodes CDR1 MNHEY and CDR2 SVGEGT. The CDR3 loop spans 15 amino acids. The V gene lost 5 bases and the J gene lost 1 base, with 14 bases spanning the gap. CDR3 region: CASSPNRFANTEAFF. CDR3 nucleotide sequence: TGTGCCAGCAGTCCCAACCGGTTCGCGAACACTGAAGCTTTCTTT.

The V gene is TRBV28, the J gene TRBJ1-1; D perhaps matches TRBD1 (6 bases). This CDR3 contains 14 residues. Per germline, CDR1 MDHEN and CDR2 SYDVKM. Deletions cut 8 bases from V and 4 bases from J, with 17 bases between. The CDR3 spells CASESQGLATEAFF. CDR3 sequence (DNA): TGTGCCAGCGAATCACAGGGTCTCGCCACTGAAGCTTTCTTT.

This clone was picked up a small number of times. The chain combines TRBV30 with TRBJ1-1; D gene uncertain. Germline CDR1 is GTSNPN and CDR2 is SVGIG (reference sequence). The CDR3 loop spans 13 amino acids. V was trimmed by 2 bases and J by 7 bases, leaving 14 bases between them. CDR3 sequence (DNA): TGTGCCTGGAGTCCGCTTGGAGGCCGTGAAGCTTTCTTT. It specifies CAWSPLGGREAFF. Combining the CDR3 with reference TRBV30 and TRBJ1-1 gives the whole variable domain SQTIHQWPATLVQPVGSPLSLECTVEGTSNPNLYWYRQAAGRGLQLLFYSVGIGQISSEVPQNLSASRPQDRQFILSSKKLLLSDSGFYLCAWSPLGGREAFFGQGTRLTVV.

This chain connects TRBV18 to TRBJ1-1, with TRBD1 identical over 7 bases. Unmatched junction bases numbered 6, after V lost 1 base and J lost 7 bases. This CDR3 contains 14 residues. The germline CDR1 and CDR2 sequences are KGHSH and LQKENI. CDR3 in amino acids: CASSPQGAVYEAFF. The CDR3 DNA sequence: TGTGCCAGCTCACCACAGGGGGCTGTTTATGAAGCTTTCTTT.

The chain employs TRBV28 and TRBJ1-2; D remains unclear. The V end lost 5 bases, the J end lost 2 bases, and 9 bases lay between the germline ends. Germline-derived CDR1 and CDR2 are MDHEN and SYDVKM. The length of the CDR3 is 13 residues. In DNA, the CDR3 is TGTGCCAGCAGTCCCCAACTGAACTATGGCTACACCTTC. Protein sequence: CASSPQLNYGYTF.

The CDR3 loop reads CASRIEGTLSGNTIYF. As DNA, the CDR3 is TGTGCCAGTAGGATCGAGGGTACTCTCTCTGGAAACACCATATATTTT. This rearrangement joins TRBV19 to TRBJ1-3; D is ambiguous. Germline V CDR1 and CDR2: LNHDA, SQIVND (reference sequence). The V end lost 6 bases, the J end lost 0 bases, and 15 bases lay between the germline ends. This CDR3 contains 16 residues.

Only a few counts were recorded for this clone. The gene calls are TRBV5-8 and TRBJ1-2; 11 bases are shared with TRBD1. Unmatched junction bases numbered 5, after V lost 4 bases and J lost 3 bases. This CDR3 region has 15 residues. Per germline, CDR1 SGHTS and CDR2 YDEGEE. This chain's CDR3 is CASSPRTGGYYGYTF. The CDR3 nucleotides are TGTGCCAGCAGCCCTAGGACAGGGGGCTACTATGGCTACACCTTC.

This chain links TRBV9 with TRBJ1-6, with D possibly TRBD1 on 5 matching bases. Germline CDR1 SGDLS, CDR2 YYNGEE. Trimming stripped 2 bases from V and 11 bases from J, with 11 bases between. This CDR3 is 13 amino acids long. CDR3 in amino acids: CASSVRVEPPLHF. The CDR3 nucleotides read TGTGCCAGCAGCGTCAGGGTGGAGCCACCCCTCCACTTT.

CDR3 amino acids: CAWSTQSYGYTF. The CDR3 nucleotides are TGTGCCTGGAGTACACAGTCCTATGGCTACACCTTC. This rearrangement joins TRBV30 to TRBJ1-2, with D hard to call. This CDR3 comprises 12 residues. The ends were cut back, 2 bases at V and 4 bases at J, with 8 bases in the middle. CDR1 and CDR2 (germline): GTSNPN, SVGIG (reference sequence).

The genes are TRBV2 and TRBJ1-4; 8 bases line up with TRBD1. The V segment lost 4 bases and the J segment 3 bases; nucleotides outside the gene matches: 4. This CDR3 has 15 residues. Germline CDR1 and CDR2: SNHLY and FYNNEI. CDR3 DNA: TGTGCCAGCAGTGCCGGGGGACAGGCTAATGAAAAACTGTTTTTT. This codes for CASSAGGQANEKLFF.

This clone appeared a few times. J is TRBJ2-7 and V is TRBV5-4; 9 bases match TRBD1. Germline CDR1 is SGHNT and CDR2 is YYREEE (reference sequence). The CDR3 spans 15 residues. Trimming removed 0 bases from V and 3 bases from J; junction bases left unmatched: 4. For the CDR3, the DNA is TGTGCCAGCAGCTTGGGAGGGACAGGGAACTACGAGCAGTACTTC. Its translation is CASSLGGTGNYEQYF.

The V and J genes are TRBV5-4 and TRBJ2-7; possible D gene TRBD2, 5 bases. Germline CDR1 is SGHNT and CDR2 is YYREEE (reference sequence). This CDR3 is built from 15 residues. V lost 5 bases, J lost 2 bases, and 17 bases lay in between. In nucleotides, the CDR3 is TGTGCCAGCAGAATGCATGGGCCGGGAACCTACGAGCAGTACTTC. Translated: CASRMHGPGTYEQYF.

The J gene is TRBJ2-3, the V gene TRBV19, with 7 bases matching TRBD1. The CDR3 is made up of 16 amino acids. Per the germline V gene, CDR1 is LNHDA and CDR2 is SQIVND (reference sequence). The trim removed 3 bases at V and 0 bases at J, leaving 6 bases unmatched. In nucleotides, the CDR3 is TGTGCCAGTAGTATCCAGACAGGGAGAAGCACAGATACGCAGTATTTT. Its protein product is CASSIQTGRSTDTQYF.

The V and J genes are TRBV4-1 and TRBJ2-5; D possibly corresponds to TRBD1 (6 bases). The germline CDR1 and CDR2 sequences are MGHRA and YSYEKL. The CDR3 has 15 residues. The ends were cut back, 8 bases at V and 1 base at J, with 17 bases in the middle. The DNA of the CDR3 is TGCGCCAGCGCCGTTGCTAGACAGGCCCAAGAGACCCAGTACTTC. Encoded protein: CASAVARQAQETQYF.

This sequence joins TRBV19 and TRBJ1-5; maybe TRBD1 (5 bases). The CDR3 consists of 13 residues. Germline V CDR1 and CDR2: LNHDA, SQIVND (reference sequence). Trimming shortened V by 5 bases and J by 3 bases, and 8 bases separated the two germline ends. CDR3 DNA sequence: TGTGCCAGTAGTGACAGTATCAATCAGCCCCAGCATTTT. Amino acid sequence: CASSDSINQPQHF.

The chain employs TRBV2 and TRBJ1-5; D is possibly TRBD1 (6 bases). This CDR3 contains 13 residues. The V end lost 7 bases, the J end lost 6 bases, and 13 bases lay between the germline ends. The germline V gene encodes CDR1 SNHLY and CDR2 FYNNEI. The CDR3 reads CASKGGLGQPQHF. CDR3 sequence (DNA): TGTGCCAGCAAGGGGGGGCTGGGTCAGCCCCAGCATTTT.

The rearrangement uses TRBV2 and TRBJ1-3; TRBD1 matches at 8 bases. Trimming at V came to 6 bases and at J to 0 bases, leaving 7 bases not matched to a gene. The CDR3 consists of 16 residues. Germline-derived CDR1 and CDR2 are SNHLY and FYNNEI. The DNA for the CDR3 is TGTGCCAGCAGAGACCGGACAGGGAGCTCTGGAAACACCATATATTTT. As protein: CASRDRTGSSGNTIYF.

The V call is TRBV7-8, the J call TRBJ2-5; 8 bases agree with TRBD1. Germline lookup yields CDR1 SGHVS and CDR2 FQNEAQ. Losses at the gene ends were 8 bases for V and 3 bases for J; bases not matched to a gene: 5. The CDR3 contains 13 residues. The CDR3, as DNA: TGTGCCAGCTCCCGGACAGGGAAAGAGACCCAGTACTTC. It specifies CASSRTGKETQYF. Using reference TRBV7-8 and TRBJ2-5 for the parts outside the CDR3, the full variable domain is GAGVSQSPRYKVAKRGQDVALRCDPISGHVSLFWYQQALGQGPEFLTYFQNEAQLDKSGLPSDRFFAERPEGSVSTLKIQRTQQEDSAVYLCASSRTGKETQYFGPGTRLLVL.

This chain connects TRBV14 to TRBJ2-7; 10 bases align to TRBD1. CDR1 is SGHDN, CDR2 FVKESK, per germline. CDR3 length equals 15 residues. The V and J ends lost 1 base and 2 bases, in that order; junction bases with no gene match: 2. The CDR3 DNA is TGTGCCAGCAGCCAAGGGACAGGGGGTCCCTACGAGCAGTACTTC. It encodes CASSQGTGGPYEQYF.

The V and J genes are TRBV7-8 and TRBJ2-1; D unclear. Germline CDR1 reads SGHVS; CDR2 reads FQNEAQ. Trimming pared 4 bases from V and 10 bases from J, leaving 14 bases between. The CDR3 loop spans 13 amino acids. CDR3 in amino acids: CASSYPTLREQFF. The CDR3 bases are TGTGCCAGCAGCTATCCGACTCTCCGAGAGCAGTTCTTC.

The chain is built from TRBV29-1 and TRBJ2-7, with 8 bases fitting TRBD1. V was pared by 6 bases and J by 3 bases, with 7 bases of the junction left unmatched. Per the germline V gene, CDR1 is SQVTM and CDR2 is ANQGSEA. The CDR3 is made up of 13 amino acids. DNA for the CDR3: TGCAGCGTGGCCTTAGACAGGGGCTACGAGCAGTACTTC. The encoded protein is CSVALDRGYEQYF.

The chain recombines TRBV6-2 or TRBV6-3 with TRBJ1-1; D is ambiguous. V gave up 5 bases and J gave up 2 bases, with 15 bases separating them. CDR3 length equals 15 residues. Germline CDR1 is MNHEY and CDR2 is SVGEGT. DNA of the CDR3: TGTGCCAGCAGTCTAGGAGATGCTCGAAACACTGAAGCTTTCTTT. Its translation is CASSLGDARNTEAFF.

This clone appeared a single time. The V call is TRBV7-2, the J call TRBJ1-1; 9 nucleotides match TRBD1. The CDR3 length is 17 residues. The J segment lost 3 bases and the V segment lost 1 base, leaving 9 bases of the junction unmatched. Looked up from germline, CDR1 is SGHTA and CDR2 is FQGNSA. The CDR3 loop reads CASSLDRGQVGDTEAFF. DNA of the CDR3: TGTGCCAGCAGCTTAGACAGGGGGCAAGTGGGTGACACTGAAGCTTTCTTT.